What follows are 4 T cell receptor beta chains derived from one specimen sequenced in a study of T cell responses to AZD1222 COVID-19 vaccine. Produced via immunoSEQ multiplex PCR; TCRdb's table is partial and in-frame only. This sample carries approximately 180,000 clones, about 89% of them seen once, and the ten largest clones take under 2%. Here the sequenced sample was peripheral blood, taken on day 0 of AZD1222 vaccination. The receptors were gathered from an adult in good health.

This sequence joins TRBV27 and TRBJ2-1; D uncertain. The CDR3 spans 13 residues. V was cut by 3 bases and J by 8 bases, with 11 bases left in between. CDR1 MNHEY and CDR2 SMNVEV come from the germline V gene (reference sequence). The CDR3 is CASSFQLLDEQFF. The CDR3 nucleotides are TGTGCCAGCAGTTTCCAGCTGTTGGATGAGCAGTTCTTC.

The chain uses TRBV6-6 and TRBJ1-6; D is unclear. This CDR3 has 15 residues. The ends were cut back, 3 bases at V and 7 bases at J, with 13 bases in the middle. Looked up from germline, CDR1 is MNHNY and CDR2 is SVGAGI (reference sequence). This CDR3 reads CASSYSQAKNSPLHF. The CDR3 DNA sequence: TGTGCCAGCAGTTATAGCCAGGCGAAAAATTCACCCCTCCACTTT.

The CDR3 region is CASSLEVEQFF. CDR3 bases: TGTGCCAGCAGTTTAGAAGTTGAGCAGTTCTTC. The chain uses TRBV12-3 or TRBV12-4 and TRBJ2-1, with unresolved D. V was shortened by 1 base and J by 9 bases, with 4 bases between the two germline ends. CDR3 length: 11 residues.

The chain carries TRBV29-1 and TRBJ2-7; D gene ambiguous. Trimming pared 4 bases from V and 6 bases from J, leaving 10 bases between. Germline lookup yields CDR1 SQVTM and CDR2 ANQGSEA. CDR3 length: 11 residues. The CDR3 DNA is TGCAGCGTTGGGGCCTTAGGCGAGCAGTACTTC. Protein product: CSVGALGEQYF.